What follows are 19 T cell receptor beta chains derived from one specimen sequenced in a study of Ad26.COV2.S vaccination and SARS-CoV-2 variants. TCRdb's copy holds only in-frame clones and misses some; the assay was immunoSEQ multiplex PCR. The table lists 300,000 to 400,000 clones, 92% of them singletons. The starting material was peripheral blood, obtained after recovery from COVID-19. Receptor source: a human donor who had recovered from COVID-19.

The V call is TRBV5-1, the J call TRBJ1-5; D may be TRBD1 (5 bases). V shed 4 bases and J shed 8 bases, with 13 bases lying between them. The CDR3 sequence is 13 residues long. CDR1 is SGHRS, CDR2 YFSETQ, per germline. DNA of the CDR3: TGCGCCAGCAGCGTAGATAGGGGAGAGCCCCAGCATTTT. This gives the protein CASSVDRGEPQHF.

V gene TRBV27 combines with J gene TRBJ2-7, with D possibly being TRBD2 (5 bases). CDR1 is MNHEY, CDR2 SMNVEV, per germline (reference sequence). This CDR3 region has 15 residues. The germline V and J ends were trimmed by 4 bases and 3 bases, with 16 bases remaining between them. This chain's CDR3 is CASSWGEGSSYEQYF. CDR3 coding DNA: TGTGCCAGCAGTTGGGGTGAAGGGAGCAGCTACGAGCAGTACTTC.

V is TRBV15 and J is TRBJ1-4, with D uncertain. Trimming pared 5 bases from V and 4 bases from J, leaving 11 bases between. The CDR3 runs to 14 residues. Looked up from germline, CDR1 is LNHNV and CDR2 is YYDKDF (reference sequence). The CDR3 region is CATSWRDYNEKLFF. The CDR3 coding sequence is TGTGCCACCAGCTGGCGGGATTATAATGAAAAACTGTTTTTT.

This chain links TRBV10-3 with TRBJ1-5; unclear D gene. Trimming pared 7 bases from V and 6 bases from J, leaving 16 bases between. The CDR3 length is 14 residues. Germline CDR1 ENHRY, CDR2 SYGVKD. CDR3 DNA: TGTGCCATCACGGAAGGACCCGGGAGTCAGCCCCAGCATTTT. Protein: CAITEGPGSQPQHF.

The chain employs TRBV5-1 and TRBJ2-1; 7 nucleotides agree with TRBD1. Trimming removed 0 bases from V and 7 bases from J; junction bases left unmatched: 7. Germline V gene lookup returns CDR1 SGHRS and CDR2 YFSETQ. CDR3 length: 15 residues. CDR3 residues: CASSLEGTEGNEQFF. CDR3 nucleotide sequence: TGCGCCAGCAGCTTGGAGGGGACAGAAGGTAATGAGCAGTTCTTC.

This rearrangement joins TRBV4-1 to TRBJ2-2, with D tentatively TRBD1 or TRBD2 (5 bases each). V dropped 4 bases and J dropped 5 bases, with 23 bases sitting between them. CDR3 length: 18 amino acids. CDR1 is MGHRA, CDR2 YSYEKL, per germline. The CDR3 DNA follows: TGCGCCAGCAGCCGAGAGAGGGTGACAGCCCCTCGGACCGGGGAGCTGTTTTTT. Protein product: CASSRERVTAPRTGELFF.

The chain links TRBV10-3 to TRBJ1-3; D unresolved. Trimming shortened V by 0 bases and J by 3 bases, and 0 bases separated the two germline ends. Germline loops: CDR1 ENHRY, CDR2 SYGVKD. The CDR3 sequence is 12 residues long. CDR3 in DNA: TGTGCCATCAGTGAGTCTGGAAACACCATATATTTT. This sequence encodes CAISESGNTIYF.

This chain uses TRBV16 with TRBJ2-7; D uncertain. CDR1 is KGHSY and CDR2 is FQNENV in the germline V gene. V was clipped by 2 bases and J by 2 bases, with 10 bases between them. The CDR3 is 14 residues long. The CDR3 bases are TGTGCCAGCAGCCAAGGCTACACCACCTACGAGCAGTACTTC. Translating it yields CASSQGYTTYEQYF. Supplemented by reference TRBV16 and TRBJ2-7, the full variable domain reads GEEVAQTPKHLVRGEGQKAKLYCAPIKGHSYVFWYQQVLKNEFKFLISFQNENVFDETGMPKERFSAKCLPNSPCSLEIQATKLEDSAVYFCASSQGYTTYEQYFGPGTRLTVT.

The chain combines TRBV15 with TRBJ2-1; weak D call: TRBD2 (5 bases). Trimming took 4 bases from V and 2 from J, leaving 6 bases between them. The germline V gene encodes CDR1 LNHNV and CDR2 YYDKDF (reference sequence). The CDR3 runs 13 residues. The CDR3 region is CATSTGAYNEQFF. The CDR3, as DNA: TGTGCCACCAGCACCGGGGCCTACAATGAGCAGTTCTTC.

The rearrangement joins TRBV6-6 to TRBJ2-7; D remains ambiguous. This CDR3 comprises 12 residues. Per the germline V gene, CDR1 is MNHNY and CDR2 is SVGAGI (reference sequence). V was shortened by 2 bases and J by 4 bases, with 6 bases between the two germline ends. CDR3: CASSYVTYEQYF. In DNA, the CDR3 is TGTGCCAGCAGTTACGTAACGTACGAGCAGTACTTC.

In this sample, this clone turned up a few times. J is TRBJ1-2 and V is TRBV19; D gene ambiguous. The CDR3 sequence is 13 residues long. V was clipped by 6 bases and J by 8 bases, with 16 bases between them. Per germline, CDR1 LNHDA and CDR2 SQIVND (reference sequence). CDR3 protein: CASSLRDARGYTF. The CDR3, as DNA: TGTGCCAGTAGCTTAAGAGACGCACGAGGCTACACCTTC.

The chain joins TRBV5-1 to TRBJ1-6; unclear D gene. CDR3 length: 14 residues. Germline lookup yields CDR1 SGHRS and CDR2 YFSETQ. Trimming took 6 bases from V and 0 from J, leaving 7 bases between them. The CDR3 region has the DNA TGCGCCAGCAAAGATGGCTCCTATAATTCACCCCTCCACTTT. Amino acid sequence: CASKDGSYNSPLHF.

This chain joins TRBV2 and TRBJ2-1; 8 bases are a match to TRBD1. Looked up from germline, CDR1 is SNHLY and CDR2 is FYNNEI. CDR3 length: 15 amino acids. Trimming cost V 6 bases and J 5 bases; bases outside gene matches: 9. The CDR3 here is CASRETGEMDNEQFF. The CDR3 nucleotides are TGTGCCAGCAGAGAGACAGGGGAAATGGACAATGAGCAGTTCTTC. The full variable domain, its missing parts supplied by reference TRBV2 and TRBJ2-1, is EPEVTQTPSHQVTQMGQEVILRCVPISNHLYFYWYRQILGQKVEFLVSFYNNEISEKSEIFDDQFSVERPDGSNFTLKIRSTKLEDSAMYFCASRETGEMDNEQFFGPGTRLTVL.

The chain employs TRBV5-1 and TRBJ2-7; 8 nucleotides align to TRBD2. The CDR3 extends over 16 amino acids. With V trimmed by 0 bases and J by 3 bases, 8 bases remained unmatched. Germline V CDR1 and CDR2: SGHRS, YFSETQ. Here the CDR3 DNA reads TGCGCCAGCAGCTTGGCCGGGGGGGCCAATATCTACGAGCAGTACTTC. Amino acid sequence: CASSLAGGANIYEQYF.

The chain uses TRBV9 and TRBJ2-1; D ambiguous. This CDR3 has 15 amino acids. The germline gives CDR1 SGDLS, CDR2 YYNGEE. Trimming stripped 3 bases from V and 6 bases from J, with 16 bases between. For the CDR3, the DNA is TGTGCCAGCAGCGCTTCGCACGGATTGGTCAATGAGCAGTTCTTC. Encoded protein: CASSASHGLVNEQFF. The full variable domain, rest sourced from reference TRBV9 and TRBJ2-1, is DSGVTQTPKHLITATGQRVTLRCSPRSGDLSVYWYQQSLDQGLQFLIQYYNGEERAKGNILERFSAQQFPDLHSELNLSSLELGDSALYFCASSASHGLVNEQFFGPGTRLTVL.

V is TRBV7-9 and J is TRBJ2-5; the D gene is possibly TRBD2 (6 bases). Germline values: CDR1 SEHNR, CDR2 FQNEAQ (reference sequence). This CDR3 comprises 15 residues. V was cut by 3 bases and J by 0 bases, with 11 bases left in between. CDR3 coding DNA: TGTGCCAGCAGCTTTCGTCGGGGGTACCAAGAGACCCAGTACTTC. Translated: CASSFRRGYQETQYF.

This clone was observed a single time. CDR3 DNA: TGTGCCAGTCTGCCTTTTATTCGGGGGGGCCTCAACGATACGCAGTATTTT. Protein: CASLPFIRGGLNDTQYF. The rearrangement joins TRBV6-4 to TRBJ2-3; 8 bases match TRBD2. The CDR3 totals 17 residues. With 9 bases clipped from V and 6 bases from J, the junction kept 20 bases outside the gene matches. Looked up from germline, CDR1 is MRHNA and CDR2 is SNTAGT.

This clone was counted once. J is TRBJ1-3 and V is TRBV3-1 (or the pseudogene TRBV3-2), with TRBD1 matching 9 bases. This CDR3 has 21 amino acids. The germline CDR1 and CDR2 sequences are LGHDT and YNNKEL (reference sequence). J gave up 6 bases and V 4 bases, and 25 bases lay outside the gene matches. The CDR3 loop is CASSLDSPGQGCGVCENTIYF. CDR3 in DNA: TGTGCCAGCAGCCTAGATTCGCCGGGACAGGGATGTGGGGTTTGTGAAAACACCATATATTTT.

The V call is TRBV5-4, the J call TRBJ1-2; 12 nucleotides agree with TRBD1. This CDR3 has 17 amino acids. The germline V gene encodes CDR1 SGHNT and CDR2 YYREEE (reference sequence). Trimming at V came to 3 bases and at J to 8 bases, leaving 14 bases not matched to a gene. The CDR3 region has the DNA TGTGCCAGCAGCTCCCACTCCGGGACAGGGGGCAGAGCCGGCTACACCTTC. Its translation is CASSSHSGTGGRAGYTF. Variable domain in full (rest from reference TRBV5-4 and TRBJ1-2): ETGVTQSPTHLIKTRGQQVTLRCSSQSGHNTVSWYQQALGQGPQFIFQYYREEENGRGNFPPRFSGLQFPNYSSELNVNALELDDSALYLCASSSHSGTGGRAGYTFGSGTRLTVV.